This T cell receptor beta chain was found in a study of regulatory T cells in long-lasting Graves disease. iRepertoire HTBI primers and Arm-PCR of CDR3 regions built TCR beta libraries. TCRdb ran MiXCR on the multiplex PCR reads and lists one entry per CDR3 protein. This table holds hundreds of thousands of distinct CDR3 sequences, around 15% found once. Trimming left V 5 bases short and J 4 bases short, with 15 bases between. Per the germline V gene, CDR1 is SGHAT and CDR2 is FQNNGV. The CDR3 is made up of 15 amino acids. The time point was: newly diagnosed GD, antithyroid drugs for less than 3 months. RNA isolated from PBMCs was used to make the TCR library. This clonotype was seen a few times. This same sample was also part of a study on T cells in Graves' hyperthyroidism and ophthalmopathy.

This chain connects TRBV11-2 to TRBJ2-1, with D perhaps TRBD2 (6 bases). The TCR was taken from a woman aged 25 to 39 with Graves disease. The sequencing here drew on peripheral blood mononuclear cells (PBMCs), taken at new diagnosis, from a patient treated with antithyroid drugs. The CDR3 is CASSRAGGFYNEQFF. The CDR3 DNA is TGTGCCAGCAGCCGCGCCGGGGGTTTTTACAATGAGCAGTTCTTC.